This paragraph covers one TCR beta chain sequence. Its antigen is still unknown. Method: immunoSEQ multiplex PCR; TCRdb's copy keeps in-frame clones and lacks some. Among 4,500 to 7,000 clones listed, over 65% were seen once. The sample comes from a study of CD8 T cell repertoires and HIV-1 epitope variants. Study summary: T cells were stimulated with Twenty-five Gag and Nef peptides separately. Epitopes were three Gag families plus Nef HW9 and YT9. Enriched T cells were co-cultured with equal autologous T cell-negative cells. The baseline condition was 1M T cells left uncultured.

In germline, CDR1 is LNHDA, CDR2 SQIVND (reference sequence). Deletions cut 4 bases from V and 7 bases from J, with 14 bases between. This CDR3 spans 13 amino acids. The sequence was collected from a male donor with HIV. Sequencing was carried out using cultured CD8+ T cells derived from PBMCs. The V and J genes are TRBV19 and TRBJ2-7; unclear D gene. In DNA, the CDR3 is TGTGCCAGTAGTAACTGGACGACGGCGGAGCAGTACTTC. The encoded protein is CASSNWTTAEQYF. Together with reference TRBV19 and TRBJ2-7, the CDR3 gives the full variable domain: DGGITQSPKYLFRKEGQNVTLSCEQNLNHDAMYWYRQDPGQGLRLIYYSQIVNDFQKGDIAEGYSVSREKKESFPLTVTSAQKNPTAFYLCASSNWTTAEQYFGPGTRLTVT.